The present T cell receptor (beta chain) was sequenced within a study of T-cell memory formation after mild COVID-19. Study details: TCR clusters were mostly donor specific. The study, taken as a whole, reports: Largely, contracting CD4+ clones fell within CM and EM, and contracting CD8+ clones within EMRA. Contracting clones from day 15 to 85 had balanced CD4/CD8; later expanders favoured CD4+.

Trimming shortened V by 1 base and J by 5 bases, and 10 bases separated the two germline ends. CDR3 size: 14 residues. Germline V gene sequence: CDR1 SGHTA, CDR2 FQGTGA. cDNA libraries for TCR alpha and TCR beta, carrying sample barcodes and UMIs, came from 5'RACE with constant-segment primers. In TCRdb, the 5' RACE reads were re-called with MiXCR into one record per CDR3 protein. The data show roughly 480,000 distinct CDR3 sequences, about 23% seen once. This clonotype was seen only a few times. What it recognizes is unknown. The clonotype comes from an adult woman who had mild COVID-19 (a few samples of this study predate the infection). Cell type and time point are not known. The chain links TRBV7-3 to TRBJ2-3, with D hard to call. Specimen: PBMCs or a T cell subset sorted from them (not recorded which). CDR3 residues: CASSLNGRGDTQYF. DNA of the CDR3: TGTGCCAGCAGCTTAAACGGGCGAGGAGATACGCAGTATTTT.